Listed below are T cell receptor beta chains from one sample, sequenced in a study of T cell repertoires in cytomegalovirus infection. From the reads, TCRdb called clonotypes with MiXCR, one entry per CDR3 protein. The sample carries 200,000 to 250,000 distinct CDR3 sequences, around 35% recorded once. These receptors' antigens are unknown. Sequenced here: CD8+ T cells from cultured PBMCs, sampled from culture after CMV antigen stimulation. The receptors were gathered from a human donor in good health (CMV status not recorded). Some clones in this sample may be carry-over from other donors' samples. The CDR3 runs from the conserved cysteine through the conserved F or W. Fields, in order: clone size, D gene, V gene, J gene, CDR3 DNA, CDR3 protein. D genes are given only for firm matches. Size is stated for part of the rows, as once, few or many counts, or as a class when the clone is expanded.

once	NA	TRBV9	TRBJ1-1	TGTGCCAGCAGCGTAGGGGGGAGGAACACTGAAGCTTTCTTT	CASSVGGRNTEAFF
few	TRBD1	TRBV7-2	TRBJ1-5	TGTGCCAGCAGGTTGGGACAGAGCAATCAGCCCCAGCATTTT	CASRLGQSNQPQHF
NA	TRBD1	TRBV27	TRBJ2-2	TGTGCCAGCAGCCGGGACAGGGGGCGAGTTACCGGGGAGCTGTTTTTT	CASSRDRGRVTGELFF
NA	NA	TRBV11-2	TRBJ2-1	TGTGCCAGCAGCTTCCCCGTTGCTGGGGGCGAGGATGAGCAGTTCTTC	CASSFPVAGGEDEQFF
few	TRBD2	TRBV7-2	TRBJ2-2	TGTGCCAGCAGCAATGCGGGACTAGCGGGGGGGCCACCCACCGGGGAGCTGTTTTTT	CASSNAGLAGGPPTGELFF
few	TRBD1	TRBV6-6	TRBJ2-5	TGTGCCAGCAGTCCCCTAGGCAGGGGGCTTGAGACCCAGTACTTC	CASSPLGRGLETQYF
many	TRBD1	TRBV6-6	TRBJ2-5	TGTGCCAGCAGTTACCGACAGGGGACCCAGTACTTC	CASSYRQGTQYF
NA	NA	TRBV12-3/TRBV12-4	TRBJ2-1	TGTGCCAGCAGTCTTTCTTGGAATGAGCAGTTCTTC	CASSLSWNEQFF
few	NA	TRBV4-1	TRBJ2-5	TGCGCCAGCAGCCAAGGGCAGGGCGGCGAGACCCAGTACTTC	CASSQGQGGETQYF
NA	NA	TRBV23-1	TRBJ2-4	TGCGCCAGCAGTCAATCTCCTAAATCTGGCTTCATAGCCAAAAACATTCAGTACTTC	CASSQSPKSGFIAKNIQYF
few	NA	TRBV7-9	TRBJ2-1	TGTGCCAGCAGCTTGGCAGCGGGTAACCATGAGCAGTTCTTC	CASSLAAGNHEQFF
few	TRBD1	TRBV27	TRBJ2-1	TGTGCCAGCACCCTTTCTAGGGACAGGCGTTTCGCGCAGTTCTTC	CASTLSRDRRFAQFF
many	TRBD1	TRBV9	TRBJ1-4	TGTGCCAGCAGCGTTAGACAGGGGGCTAATGAAAAACTGTTTTTT	CASSVRQGANEKLFF
NA	NA	TRBV6-6	TRBJ2-2	TGTGCCAGCAGTGACCAATACCTTGGCGGGGAGCTGTTTTTT	CASSDQYLGGELFF
NA	NA	TRBV12-3/TRBV12-4	TRBJ1-6	TGTGCCACCGGAATAAAGGGTTCACCCCTCCACTTT	CATGIKGSPLHF
few	NA	TRBV28	TRBJ2-1	TGTGCCAGCAGTTTATATGGTGAGCAGTTCTTC	CASSLYGEQFF
NA	NA	TRBV4-1	TRBJ2-7	TGCGCCAGCAGCCAAGATCCGAGAGGGAAGGACGAGCAGTACTTC	CASSQDPRGKDEQYF
many	TRBD1	TRBV7-8	TRBJ2-1	TGTGCCAGCAGCTCAATCCTCCAGGGGGCGCGGGATGAGCAGTTCTTC	CASSSILQGARDEQFF
few	TRBD1	TRBV4-1	TRBJ1-2	TGCGCCAGCAGCCAGGACAGGGGGCAATCGAGTGGCTACACCTTC	CASSQDRGQSSGYTF
few	NA	TRBV7-6	TRBJ1-5	TGTGCCAGCAGCTTAGTGGCCGGGACTCAGCCCCAGCATTTT	CASSLVAGTQPQHF
NA	NA	TRBV6-4	TRBJ1-2	TGTGCCAGCAGTGACTCGAAGATCAGTGGCTACACCTTC	CASSDSKISGYTF
NA	NA	TRBV27	TRBJ1-1	TGTGCCAGAAGTCCAGCCGTGAGGGGTAACACTGAAGCTTTCTTT	CARSPAVRGNTEAFF
NA	NA	TRBV6-1	TRBJ2-5	TGTGCCAGCAGCGAGGTTGGGGAGGGGGTTCAAGAGACCCAGTACTTC	CASSEVGEGVQETQYF
NA	NA	TRBV20-1	TRBJ2-2	TGCAGTGCCGCTCTGGGGTCGGACACCGGGGAGCTGTTTTTT	CSAALGSDTGELFF
NA	NA	TRBV27	TRBJ1-2	TGTGCCAGCAGCCCAGGGGCCAGGTTGGCTAACTATGGCTACACCTTC	CASSPGARLANYGYTF
NA	NA	TRBV29-1	TRBJ2-7	TGCAGCGTTGACGGCCTCGAGCGGTCGAGCTCCTACGAGCAGTACTTC	CSVDGLERSSSYEQYF
NA	NA	TRBV6-1	TRBJ1-5	TGTGCCAGCAGAGGGGCGGCCAATCAGCCCCAGCATTTT	CASRGAANQPQHF
NA	TRBD1	TRBV7-4	TRBJ2-7	TGTGCCAGCAGCTTAGCGACAGGGGGAGGCTACGAGCAGTACTTC	CASSLATGGGYEQYF
few	TRBD1	TRBV7-8	TRBJ2-4	TGTGCCAGCAGCTTCGACAGGGACATTCAGTACTTC	CASSFDRDIQYF
NA	TRBD1	TRBV6-2/TRBV6-3	TRBJ1-5	TGTGCCAGCAGCTCAGGACAGGGAGGTCAGCCCCAGCATTTT	CASSSGQGGQPQHF
NA	TRBD1	TRBV6-1	TRBJ2-3	TGTGCCAGCAGTGAATGGACAGGAATTAGCACAGATACGCAGTATTTT	CASSEWTGISTDTQYF
NA	NA	TRBV6-1	TRBJ1-2	TGTGCCAGCAGTGGATACAGGGTTGGCTACACCTTC	CASSGYRVGYTF
NA	NA	TRBV7-9	TRBJ2-1	TGTGCCAGCAGCTCCCCCTCTAGACTGGAGAATGAGCAGTTCTTC	CASSSPSRLENEQFF
NA	NA	TRBV9	TRBJ2-7	TGTGCCAGCAGCCAGCGACGAGATTTGGGAGCCGAGCAGTACTTC	CASSQRRDLGAEQYF
NA	NA	TRBV11-2	TRBJ2-2	TGTGCCAGCAGCTCATTTAGACAGGGGAGGGACACCGGGGAGCTGTTTTTT	CASSSFRQGRDTGELFF
NA	TRBD2	TRBV7-6	TRBJ2-1	TGTGCCAGCAGCTTAAGAGGGACTAGTTTCTCCTACAATGAGCAGTTCTTC	CASSLRGTSFSYNEQFF
NA	NA	TRBV11-2	TRBJ2-1	TGTGCCAGCGAGGGGGGGAAGAATGAGCAGTTCTTC	CASEGGKNEQFF
few	NA	TRBV7-8	TRBJ2-6	TGTGCCAGCAGCTTATCAGCCGGGCCAATCTCTGGGGCCAACGTCCTGACTTTC	CASSLSAGPISGANVLTF
NA	TRBD1	TRBV7-9	TRBJ2-1	TGTGCCAGCAGCCCGGGGCCAGGGGGCTACAATGAGCAGTTCTTC	CASSPGPGGYNEQFF
few	NA	TRBV10-2	TRBJ1-1	TGCGCCAGCAGTGAGTCCCGGGACATATACACTGAAGCTTTCTTT	CASSESRDIYTEAFF
few	NA	TRBV9	TRBJ1-2	TGTGCCAGCAGCGAGGGAGGGCTGGTAGGTGGCTACACCTTC	CASSEGGLVGGYTF
NA	TRBD2	TRBV7-9	TRBJ2-2	TGTGCCAGCAGCGAGACTAGCGGAGAGAACACCGGGGAGCTGTTTTTT	CASSETSGENTGELFF
NA	NA	TRBV6-1	TRBJ2-2	TGTGCCAGCAGTGAACGCGGGGAATTCCACACCGGGGAGCTGTTTTTT	CASSERGEFHTGELFF
NA	NA	TRBV6-5	TRBJ1-2	TGTGCCAGCAGTTACGGGGGGGAAGACACCTTC	CASSYGGEDTF
NA	NA	TRBV12-3/TRBV12-4	TRBJ2-1	TGTGCCAGCAGTCCTTCTGGCGGTTTAGGGTACAATGAGCAGTTCTTC	CASSPSGGLGYNEQFF
few	TRBD1	TRBV5-6	TRBJ2-1	TGTGCCAGCAGCCGGGACAGAACTACTTTCGAGCAGTTCTTC	CASSRDRTTFEQFF
NA	TRBD1	TRBV18	TRBJ1-1	TGTGCCAGCTCAAGAACAGGGGCGGGCACTGAAGCTTTCTTT	CASSRTGAGTEAFF
NA	NA	TRBV7-9	TRBJ2-6	TGTGCCAGCAGCTCGCTGACTTTC	CASSSLTF
many	NA	TRBV7-6	TRBJ1-1	TGTGCCAGCAGCTTACGGGGGGAGAACACTGAAGCTTTCTTT	CASSLRGENTEAFF
once	NA	TRBV27	TRBJ2-1	TGTGCCAGCAGTCCGTCGGGATCTGCGTACTACAATGAGCAGTTCTTC	CASSPSGSAYYNEQFF
few	NA	TRBV7-9	TRBJ2-5	TGTGCCAGCTCGGGGTTACAGTTCCCTGTGGAGACCCAGTACTTC	CASSGLQFPVETQYF
NA	TRBD1	TRBV14	TRBJ1-1	TGTGCCAGCAGCCGACCCGGGACAGGGATCGCGGGCCCTGAAGCTTTCTTT	CASSRPGTGIAGPEAFF
few	NA	TRBV7-2	TRBJ1-1	TGTGCCAGCAGCTTCAAACAGGATACGGGCACTGAAGCTTTCTTT	CASSFKQDTGTEAFF
NA	NA	TRBV7-2	TRBJ1-2	TGTGCCAGCAGTTCCCATCAGGGATTTTACTATGGCTACACCTTC	CASSSHQGFYYGYTF
NA	NA	TRBV20-1	TRBJ2-1	TGCAGTGCTAGAGATGACCGTAGCTCCTACAATGAGCAGTTCTTC	CSARDDRSSYNEQFF
few	NA	TRBV6-1	TRBJ1-1	TGTGCCAGCAGAGACCTAACCCAAAACACTGAAGCTTTCTTT	CASRDLTQNTEAFF
few	TRBD1	TRBV12-3/TRBV12-4	TRBJ1-1	TGTGCCAGCAGTTGGACAGGGACTGAAGCTTTCTTT	CASSWTGTEAFF